One T cell receptor beta chain is described in this entry. The antigen is unknown. Naivety among CD8 cells was defined by CD45RO negativity and positive CCR7 selection, thereby excluding terminally differentiated effector memory CD45RA+ cells. These data belong to a study of shared clonotypes between healthy human individuals. Study at large: The study enrolled a couple of women and three men aged 18 to 49.

Germline assignment: CDR1 SQVTM and CDR2 ANQGSEA. The CDR3 sequence is 11 residues long. Trimming took 3 bases from V and 9 from J, leaving 6 bases between them. The data were produced by immunoSEQ multiplex PCR, yet TCRdb's version contains in-frame clones alone and is incomplete. The profile covers around 610,000 clones, with around 96% appearing a single time and about 0.11% taken by the ten largest. Study-level results: Across subsets, estimated richness was generally greater for naive than for memory populations.

The material sequenced was naive CD8+ T cells sorted from blood. The chain employs TRBV29-1 and TRBJ1-6; D gene ambiguous. The clonotype was recovered from a woman under 40 in good health. In DNA form, the CDR3 reads TGCAGCGTTGATGAGGGTTCACCCCTCCACTTT. It yields the protein CSVDEGSPLHF.